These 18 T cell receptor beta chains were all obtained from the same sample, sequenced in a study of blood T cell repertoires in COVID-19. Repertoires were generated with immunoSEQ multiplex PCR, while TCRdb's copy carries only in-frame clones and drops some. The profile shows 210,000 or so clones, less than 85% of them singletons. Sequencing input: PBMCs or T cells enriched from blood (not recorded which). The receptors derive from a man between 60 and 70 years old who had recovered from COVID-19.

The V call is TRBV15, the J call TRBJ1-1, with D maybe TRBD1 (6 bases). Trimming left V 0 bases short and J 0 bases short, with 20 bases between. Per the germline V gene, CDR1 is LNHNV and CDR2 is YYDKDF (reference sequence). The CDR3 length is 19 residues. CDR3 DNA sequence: TGTGCCACCAGCAGAGATCTGGTAGGGCAGGGGATTTTGAACACTGAAGCTTTCTTT. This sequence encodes CATSRDLVGQGILNTEAFF. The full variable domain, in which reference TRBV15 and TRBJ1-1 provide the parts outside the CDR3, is DAMVIQNPRYQVTQFGKPVTLSCSQTLNHNVMYWYQQKSSQAPKLLFHYYDKDFNNEADTPDNFQSRRPNTSFCFLDIRSPGLGDTAMYLCATSRDLVGQGILNTEAFFGQGTRLTVV.

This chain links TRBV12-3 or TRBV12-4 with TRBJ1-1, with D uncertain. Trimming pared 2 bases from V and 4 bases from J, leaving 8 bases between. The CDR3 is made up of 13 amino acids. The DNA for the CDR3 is TGTGCCAGCAGTTTATCCGCGAGCACTGAAGCTTTCTTT. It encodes CASSLSASTEAFF.

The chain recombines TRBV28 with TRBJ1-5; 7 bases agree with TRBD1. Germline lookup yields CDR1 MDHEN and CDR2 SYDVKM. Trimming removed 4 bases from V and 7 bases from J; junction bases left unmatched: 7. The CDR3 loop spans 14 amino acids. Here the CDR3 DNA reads TGTGCCAGCAGTTCGCGACAGGGTCGGCAGCCCCAGCATTTT. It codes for CASSSRQGRQPQHF.

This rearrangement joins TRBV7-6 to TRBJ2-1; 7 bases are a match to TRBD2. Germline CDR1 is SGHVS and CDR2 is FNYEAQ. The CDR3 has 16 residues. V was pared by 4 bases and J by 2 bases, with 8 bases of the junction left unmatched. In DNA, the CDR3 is TGTGCCAGCAGCTACCGGGGCGGGGGTCCCTACAATGAGCAGTTCTTC. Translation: CASSYRGGGPYNEQFF.

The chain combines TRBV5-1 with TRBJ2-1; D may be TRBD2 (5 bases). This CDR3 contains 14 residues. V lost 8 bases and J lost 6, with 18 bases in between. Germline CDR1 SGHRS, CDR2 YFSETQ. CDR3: CASQLDTPLNEQFF. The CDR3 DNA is TGCGCCAGTCAACTAGATACCCCACTCAATGAGCAGTTCTTC.

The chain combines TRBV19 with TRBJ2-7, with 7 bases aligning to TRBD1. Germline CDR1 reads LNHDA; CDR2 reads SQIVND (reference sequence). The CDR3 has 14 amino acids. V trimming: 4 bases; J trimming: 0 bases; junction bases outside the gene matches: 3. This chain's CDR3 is CASSNRDSSYEQYF. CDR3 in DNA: TGTGCCAGTAGTAACCGGGACAGCTCCTACGAGCAGTACTTC. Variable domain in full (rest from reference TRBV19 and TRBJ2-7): DGGITQSPKYLFRKEGQNVTLSCEQNLNHDAMYWYRQDPGQGLRLIYYSQIVNDFQKGDIAEGYSVSREKKESFPLTVTSAQKNPTAFYLCASSNRDSSYEQYFGPGTRLTVT.

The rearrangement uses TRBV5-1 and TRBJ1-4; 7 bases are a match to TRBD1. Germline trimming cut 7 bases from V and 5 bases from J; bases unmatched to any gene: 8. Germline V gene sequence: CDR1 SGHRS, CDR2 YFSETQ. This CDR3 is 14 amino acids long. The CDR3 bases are TGCGCCAGCGCGTTGGGGGACAGAAATGAAAAACTGTTTTTT. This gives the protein CASALGDRNEKLFF.

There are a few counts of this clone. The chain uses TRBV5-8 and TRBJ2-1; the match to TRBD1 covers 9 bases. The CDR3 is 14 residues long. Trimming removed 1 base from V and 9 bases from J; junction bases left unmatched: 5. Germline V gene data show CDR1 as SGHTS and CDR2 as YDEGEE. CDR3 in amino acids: CASSLLGQGSEQFF. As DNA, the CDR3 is TGTGCCAGCAGCTTGTTGGGACAGGGTTCTGAGCAGTTCTTC.

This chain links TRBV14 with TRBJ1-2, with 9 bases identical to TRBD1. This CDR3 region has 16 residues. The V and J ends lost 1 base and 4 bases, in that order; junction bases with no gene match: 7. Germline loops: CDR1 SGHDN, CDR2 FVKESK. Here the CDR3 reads CASSQVRPGQGYGYTF. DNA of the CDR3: TGTGCCAGCAGCCAAGTTAGACCGGGACAGGGCTATGGCTACACCTTC.

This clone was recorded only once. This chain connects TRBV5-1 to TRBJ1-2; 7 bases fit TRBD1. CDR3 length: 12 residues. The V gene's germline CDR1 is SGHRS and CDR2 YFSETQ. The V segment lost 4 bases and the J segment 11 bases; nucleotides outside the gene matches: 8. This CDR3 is CASSEPGQQYTF. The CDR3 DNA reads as TGCGCCAGCAGCGAACCGGGACAGCAATACACCTTC.

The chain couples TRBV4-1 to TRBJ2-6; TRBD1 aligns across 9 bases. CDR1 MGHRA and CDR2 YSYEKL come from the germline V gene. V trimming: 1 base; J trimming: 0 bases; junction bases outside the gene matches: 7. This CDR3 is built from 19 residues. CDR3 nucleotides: TGCGCCAGCAGCCAAGGGCCGGGACAGGGCGGCTCTGGGGCCAACGTCCTGACTTTC. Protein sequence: CASSQGPGQGGSGANVLTF.

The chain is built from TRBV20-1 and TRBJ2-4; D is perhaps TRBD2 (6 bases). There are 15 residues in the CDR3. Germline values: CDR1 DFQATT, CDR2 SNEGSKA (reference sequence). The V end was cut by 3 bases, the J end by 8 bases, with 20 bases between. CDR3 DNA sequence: TGCAGTGCTAGTGTCCCGGGACTCTCCAACGACATTCAGTACTTC. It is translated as CSASVPGLSNDIQYF.

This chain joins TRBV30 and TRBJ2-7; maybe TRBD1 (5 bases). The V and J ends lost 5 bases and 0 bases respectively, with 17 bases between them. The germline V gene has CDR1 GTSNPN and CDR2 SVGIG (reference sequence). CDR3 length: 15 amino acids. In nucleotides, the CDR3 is TGTGCCTGGCTGGCACGGACACAGAGCTCCTACGAGCAGTACTTC. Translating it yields CAWLARTQSSYEQYF.

This CDR3 is CASSIVGASGGSSTDTQYF. For the CDR3, the DNA is TGTGCCAGTAGTATAGTGGGGGCTAGCGGGGGGTCTAGCACAGATACGCAGTATTTT. The chain recombines TRBV19 with TRBJ2-3; 11 nucleotides align to TRBD2. The CDR3 spans 19 residues. V shed 1 base, J shed 0 bases, and the junction held 9 bases outside the gene matches. The V gene's germline CDR1 is LNHDA and CDR2 SQIVND (reference sequence).

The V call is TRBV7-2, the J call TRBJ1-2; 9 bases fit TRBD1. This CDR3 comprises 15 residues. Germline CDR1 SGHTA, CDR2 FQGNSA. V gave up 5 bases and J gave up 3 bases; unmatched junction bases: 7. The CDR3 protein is CASSPVDRGDYGYTF. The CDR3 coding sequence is TGTGCCAGCAGCCCCGTGGACAGGGGCGACTATGGCTACACCTTC.

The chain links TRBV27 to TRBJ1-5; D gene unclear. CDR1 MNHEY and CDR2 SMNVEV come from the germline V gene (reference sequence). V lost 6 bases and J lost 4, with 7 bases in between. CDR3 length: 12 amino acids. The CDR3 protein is CASSRTNQPQHF. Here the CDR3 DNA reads TGTGCCAGCAGCCGCACTAATCAGCCCCAGCATTTT.

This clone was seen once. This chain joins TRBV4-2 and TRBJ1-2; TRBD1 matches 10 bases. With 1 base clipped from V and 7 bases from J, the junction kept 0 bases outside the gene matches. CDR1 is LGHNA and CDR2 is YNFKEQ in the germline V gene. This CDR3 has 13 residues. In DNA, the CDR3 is TGTGCCAGCAGCCAAGGACAGGGGGCTGGCTACACCTTC. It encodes CASSQGQGAGYTF.

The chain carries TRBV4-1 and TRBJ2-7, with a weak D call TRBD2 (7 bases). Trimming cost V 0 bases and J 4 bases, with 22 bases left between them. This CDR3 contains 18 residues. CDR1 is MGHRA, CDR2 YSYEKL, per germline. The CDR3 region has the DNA TGCGCCAGCAGCCAAGAGTCTTCTAGGGGGGGCGCGGGTTACGAGCAGTACTTC. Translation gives CASSQESSRGGAGYEQYF.